One sample yielded the 2 T cell receptor beta chains listed below, sequenced in a study of OX40 agonist ivuxolimab in advanced cancers. Here immunoSEQ multiplex PCR was the method, and the copy in TCRdb shows in-frame clones only, minus some. This table holds approximately 82,000 clones, 83% found once. The sample in question was CD4+ or CD8+ T cells sorted from blood, obtained in a trial of the OX40 agonist ivuxolimab. The receptors originated from an adult with an advanced solid tumor such as melanoma, head and neck, liver or kidney cancer.

The rearrangement uses TRBV7-9 and TRBJ1-2; possible D gene TRBD1, 5 bases. Trimming removed 0 bases at V and 5 bases at J, with 10 bases between. Germline V gene lookup returns CDR1 SEHNR and CDR2 FQNEAQ (reference sequence). This CDR3 region has 14 residues. CDR3 sequence reads: CASSLAGPGYGYTF. The DNA of the CDR3 is TGTGCCAGCAGCTTAGCGGGGCCAGGGTATGGCTACACCTTC.

This sequence joins TRBV5-4 and TRBJ2-3; 12 nucleotides agree with TRBD2. Germline loops: CDR1 SGHNT, CDR2 YYREEE (reference sequence). This CDR3 comprises 18 residues. The V and J ends lost 4 bases and 0 bases, in that order; junction bases with no gene match: 9. The CDR3 bases are TGTGCCAGCAGCATTCGGACTAGCGGGGACCCTAGCACAGATACGCAGTATTTT. Its translation: CASSIRTSGDPSTDTQYF.